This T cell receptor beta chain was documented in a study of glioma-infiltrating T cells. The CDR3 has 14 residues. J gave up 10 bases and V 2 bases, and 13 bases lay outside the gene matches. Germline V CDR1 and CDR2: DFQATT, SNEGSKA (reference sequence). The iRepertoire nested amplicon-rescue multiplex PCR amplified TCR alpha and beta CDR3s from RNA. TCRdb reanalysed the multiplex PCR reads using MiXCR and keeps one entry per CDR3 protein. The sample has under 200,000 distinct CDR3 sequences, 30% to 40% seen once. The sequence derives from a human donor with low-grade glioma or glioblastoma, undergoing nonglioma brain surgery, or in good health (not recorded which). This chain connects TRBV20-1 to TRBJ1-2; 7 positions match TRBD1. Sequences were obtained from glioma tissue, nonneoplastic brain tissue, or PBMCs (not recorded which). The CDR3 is CSARPGTAVIFYTF. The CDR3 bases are TGCAGTGCTAGACCCGGGACAGCGGTTATCTTCTACACCTTC.